This passage covers 14 T cell receptor beta chains from one sample sequenced in a study of blood T cells in healthy people across ages. A second PCR, run for 7 to 11 cycles, used a sample-barcoded 5' primer plus a J-beta primer mix. TCRdb itself ran the 5' RACE reads through MiXCR, one entry per CDR3 protein. Among fewer than 2,000,000 distinct CDR3 sequences, roughly two fifths were seen once, and the ten largest hold approximately 22%. Sequenced: blood. These TCRs come from a human donor in good health.

V and J are TRBV7-9 and TRBJ2-3; 8 bases align to TRBD2. Germline CDR1 is SEHNR and CDR2 is FQNEAQ (reference sequence). CDR3 length equals 16 residues. V trimming: 5 bases; J trimming: 5 bases; junction bases outside the gene matches: 12. This CDR3 is CASSPGNSGVGDTQYF. DNA of the CDR3: TGTGCCAGCAGCCCGGGGAATAGCGGGGTAGGAGATACGCAGTATTTT.

This chain uses TRBV4-1 with TRBJ1-2; no clear D. V was clipped by 4 bases and J by 7 bases, with 19 bases between them. This CDR3 comprises 15 residues. CDR1 is MGHRA, CDR2 YSYEKL, per germline. This CDR3 reads CASSLMPGQGSGYTF. The CDR3, as DNA: TGCGCCAGCAGCCTTATGCCGGGCCAAGGGAGTGGCTACACCTTC.

The chain uses TRBV6-5 and TRBJ1-2; D ambiguous. Trimming took 4 bases from V and 3 from J, leaving 12 bases between them. Germline V gene lookup returns CDR1 MNHEY and CDR2 SVGAGI. The CDR3 loop spans 14 amino acids. CDR3 loop: CASSSTDLYYGYTF. The CDR3 bases are TGTGCCAGCAGTTCAACAGACCTGTACTATGGCTACACCTTC.

V is TRBV7-9 and J is TRBJ1-6; D unresolved. The germline V and J ends were trimmed by 5 bases and 5 bases, with 10 bases remaining between them. The CDR3 runs 14 residues. From germline, CDR1 is SEHNR and CDR2 FQNEAQ (reference sequence). CDR3 loop: CASSQGRDNSPLHF. CDR3 sequence (DNA): TGTGCCAGCAGCCAAGGACGGGATAATTCACCCCTCCACTTT.

The V call is TRBV3-1, the J call TRBJ2-1; TRBD1 aligns across 7 bases. The trim removed 0 bases at V and 5 bases at J, leaving 13 bases unmatched. This CDR3 contains 18 residues. The germline V gene encodes CDR1 LGHDT and CDR2 YNNKEL (reference sequence). CDR3 bases: TGTGCCAGCAGCCAAGACCCGACAGGGAAACCCCTGGACAATGAGCAGTTCTTC. It specifies CASSQDPTGKPLDNEQFF.

This clonotype was counted a few times. The CDR3 DNA reads as TGTGCCAGCATGACGGGGGGGCAAAATGAGCAGTTCTTC. This translates into CASMTGGQNEQFF. V and J are TRBV27 and TRBJ2-1; 8 bases agree with TRBD2. The CDR3 contains 13 residues. Germline CDR1 MNHEY, CDR2 SMNVEV (reference sequence). The V and J ends lost 7 bases and 7 bases, in that order; junction bases with no gene match: 6.

This clonotype was recorded at least ten times. The genes are TRBV9 and TRBJ2-1, with 9 bases identical to TRBD2. The ends lost 0 bases at V and 3 bases at J; junction bases unmatched: 1. The CDR3 spans 15 residues. CDR1 and CDR2 (germline): SGDLS, YYNGEE. CDR3 protein: CASSVGGGVYNEQFF. The CDR3 DNA reads as TGTGCCAGCAGCGTAGGCGGGGGGGTCTACAATGAGCAGTTCTTC.

The chain couples TRBV4-2 to TRBJ1-2; 10 bases fit TRBD1. CDR3 length: 17 residues. The germline gives CDR1 LGHNA, CDR2 YNFKEQ. Trimming cost V 2 bases and J 1 base; bases outside gene matches: 7. The CDR3: CASSQKTGGIYNYGYTF. In DNA form, the CDR3 reads TGTGCCAGCAGCCAAAAGACAGGGGGCATATATAACTATGGCTACACCTTC.

This rearrangement joins TRBV6-6 to TRBJ1-6; D not certain. Trimming left V 0 bases short and J 8 bases short, with 11 bases between. The CDR3 has 15 residues. Germline V lookup: CDR1 MNHNY, CDR2 SVGAGI (reference sequence). CDR3 region: CASSYSGLADSPLHF. CDR3 nucleotides: TGTGCCAGCAGTTACTCGGGGTTGGCTGATTCACCCCTCCACTTT.

The table lists this clonotype with a few counts. The J gene is TRBJ1-2, the V gene TRBV29-1, with 8 bases fitting TRBD1. Germline V lookup: CDR1 SQVTM, CDR2 ANQGSEA. There are 15 residues in the CDR3. V gave up 3 bases and J gave up 3 bases; unmatched junction bases: 9. DNA for the CDR3: TGCAGCGTTGACGGGACAGGCCGTAGGGACTATGGCTACACCTTC. This gives the protein CSVDGTGRRDYGYTF.

A word on this clonotype: A clone one base away is much larger, so this may be a read error. The rearrangement joins TRBV12-3 or TRBV12-4 to TRBJ2-3, with a tentative D call TRBD1 (5 bases). The CDR3 spans 13 residues. The CDR3 nucleotides are TGTGCCAGCAAAAGGGGCAGCACAGATGCGCAGTATTTT. It translates to CASKRGSTDAQYF.

This clonotype was observed at least ten times. V is TRBV7-2 and J is TRBJ2-7; TRBD1 matches 10 bases. The trim removed 0 bases at V and 4 bases at J, leaving 0 bases unmatched. Per germline, CDR1 SGHTA and CDR2 FQGNSA. The CDR3 length is 14 residues. The CDR3 DNA is TGTGCCAGCAGCTTAGCGGGACAGGGGTACGAGCAGTACTTC. It is translated as CASSLAGQGYEQYF.

This clonotype showed up just a few times. V gene TRBV5-1 combines with J gene TRBJ2-4, with TRBD1 as a possible D gene (7 bases). Trimming left V 0 bases short and J 13 bases short, with 17 bases between. Germline loops: CDR1 SGHRS, CDR2 YFSETQ. The CDR3 is 14 residues long. The CDR3 coding sequence is TGCGCCAGCAGCTTGGAAGCAGGGGGGCCTCAGCAGTACTTC. Its translation: CASSLEAGGPQQYF.

The table lists this clonotype with a count of one. The V call is TRBV7-2, the J call TRBJ2-5; D could derive from TRBD1 or TRBD2 (5 bases each). Trimming pared 7 bases from V and 2 bases from J, leaving 17 bases between. Germline lookup yields CDR1 SGHTA and CDR2 FQGNSA. This CDR3 spans 15 amino acids. The CDR3 DNA sequence: TGTGCCAGCACCCCCGGGACGAATCAACAAGAGACCCAGTACTTC. It translates to CASTPGTNQQETQYF.